The clone carrying this T cell receptor (beta chain) was counted ten times or more. Its antigen is not identified. Specified time point: newly diagnosed GD, antithyroid drugs for less than 3 months. PBMC RNA served as the TCR library source. A peripheral blood sample, roughly 8.5 milliliters in volume, was drawn into EDTA tubes. HTBI primers from iRepertoire and Arm-PCR of CDR3 regions yielded the TCR beta libraries. TCRdb re-analysed the multiplex PCR reads in MiXCR, keeping a single row per CDR3 protein. Of approximately 350,000 distinct CDR3 sequences in the sample, 16% were seen once. These data originate in a study of regulatory T cells in long-lasting Graves disease. Study-wide findings and caveats: Segments TRBV28, TRBJ1-2 and TRBJ2-5 showed preferential usage in persistent disease.

In germline, CDR1 is MNHEY, CDR2 SMNVEV (reference sequence). J was trimmed by 6 bases and V by 3 bases; bases with no gene match: 5. This CDR3 region has 14 residues. The sample was also reused in another study, on T cells in Graves' hyperthyroidism and ophthalmopathy. According to that study: The TCR CDR3 first-round RT-PCR relied on the HTBI primer set.

This chain joins TRBV27 and TRBJ2-1, with TRBD2 matching 7 bases. The TCR sequence derives from a man aged 35 to 55 with Graves disease. The specimen was peripheral blood mononuclear cells (PBMCs), collected at new diagnosis, from a patient treated with antithyroid drugs. As DNA, the CDR3 is TGTGCCAGCAGTTTCCCTAGCGGCCTCAATGAGCAGTTCTTC. It codes for CASSFPSGLNEQFF.